Each of the 11 T cell receptor beta chains below was sequenced from the same sample in a study of T cell responses to AZD1222 COVID-19 vaccine. The data were produced by immunoSEQ multiplex PCR, yet TCRdb's version contains in-frame clones alone and is incomplete. The table includes some 110,000 clones, roughly 84% detected once. Sequences were derived from peripheral blood, sampled on day 0 of AZD1222 vaccination. The origin of the receptors is an adult in good health.

This chain uses TRBV28 with TRBJ2-7; D not resolved. This CDR3 comprises 11 residues. Trimming took off 3 bases at V and 5 bases at J, with 5 bases between the two ends. Looked up from germline, CDR1 is MDHEN and CDR2 is SYDVKM. CDR3 protein: CASSFIHEQYF. The CDR3 DNA reads as TGTGCCAGCAGTTTCATCCACGAGCAGTACTTC.

With respect to this clone: This sample also contains other DNA sequences that code for the same CDR3. Written as DNA, the CDR3 is TGTGCCAGCAGTTACTCGGGCGGTAACACTGAAGCTTTCTTT. Translating it yields CASSYSGGNTEAFF. J is TRBJ1-1 and V is TRBV6-2 or TRBV6-3; D unclear. Trimming removed 0 bases from V and 2 bases from J, with 7 bases in between. This CDR3 spans 14 amino acids. CDR1 and CDR2 (germline): MNHEY, SVGEGT.

The chain joins TRBV25-1 to TRBJ1-5; D possibly corresponds to TRBD1 (5 bases). CDR1 is MGHDK, CDR2 SYGVNS, per germline. The length of the CDR3 is 13 residues. V lost 10 bases, J lost 3 bases, and 13 bases lay in between. The CDR3 nucleotides read TGTGCCACCTCCCGGGGGGACAATCAGCCCCAGCATTTT. Translated, it gives CATSRGDNQPQHF.

The chain recombines TRBV6-5 with TRBJ2-7; D gene ambiguous. CDR3 size: 13 residues. V was clipped by 6 bases and J by 5 bases, with 14 bases between them. The germline gives CDR1 MNHEY, CDR2 SVGAGI. As DNA, the CDR3 is TGTGCCAGCAGCCAACTAAGTCCCCACGAGCAGTACTTC. It codes for CASSQLSPHEQYF.

This clone was observed many times. J is TRBJ1-4 and V is TRBV4-1, with TRBD1 matching over 7 bases. J lost 7 bases, V lost 1 base, and 3 bases had no gene match. The CDR3 is made up of 14 amino acids. Germline V gene sequence: CDR1 MGHRA, CDR2 YSYEKL. CDR3 coding DNA: TGCGCCAGCAGCCAAGGCACAGGGGCTGAAAAACTGTTTTTT. As protein: CASSQGTGAEKLFF.

The chain combines TRBV5-1 with TRBJ1-1; D ambiguous. CDR3 length equals 14 residues. V was trimmed by 4 bases and J by 8 bases, leaving 18 bases between them. The germline CDR1 and CDR2 sequences are SGHRS and YFSETQ. Written as DNA, the CDR3 is TGCGCCAGCAGCGCCAATATTCCGACCGCCGAAGCTTTCTTT. It is translated as CASSANIPTAEAFF.

The rearrangement links TRBV27 to TRBJ1-3, with D unclear. The germline gives CDR1 MNHEY, CDR2 SMNVEV (reference sequence). V lost 5 bases to trimming and J lost 7 bases, with 21 bases between them. The CDR3 runs to 16 residues. The CDR3 DNA is TGTGCCAGCAGTCCCAACATGGGGAGGCAGCGGAACACCATATATTTT. Amino acid sequence: CASSPNMGRQRNTIYF.

J is TRBJ1-3 and V is TRBV5-6, with D hard to call. Germline V CDR1 and CDR2: SGHDT, YYEEEE. Trimming left V 0 bases short and J 0 bases short, with 7 bases between. This CDR3 has 15 residues. Here the CDR3 reads CASSLVGLSGNTIYF. The CDR3 DNA follows: TGTGCCAGCAGCTTGGTTGGGCTCTCTGGAAACACCATATATTTT. The full variable domain, with the rest looked up from reference TRBV5-6 and TRBJ1-3, is DAGVTQSPTHLIKTRGQQVTLRCSPKSGHDTVSWYQQALGQGPQFIFQYYEEEERQRGNFPDRFSGHQFPNYSSELNVNALLLGDSALYLCASSLVGLSGNTIYFGEGSWLTVV.

This chain connects TRBV6-5 to TRBJ1-2; D is undetermined. This CDR3 has 14 amino acids. Germline assignment: CDR1 MNHEY and CDR2 SVGAGI. Trimming shortened V by 0 bases and J by 0 bases, and 5 bases separated the two germline ends. The CDR3 DNA reads as TGTGCCAGCAGTTACTCATGGGCTAACTATGGCTACACCTTC. As protein: CASSYSWANYGYTF.

The chain employs TRBV7-9 and TRBJ1-5, with no clear D. V was trimmed by 5 bases and J by 2 bases, leaving 19 bases between them. The CDR3 totals 17 residues. CDR1 and CDR2 from the germline V gene are SEHNR and FQNEAQ (reference sequence). CDR3 DNA: TGTGCCAGCAGCGGTCCCTTTACGTTGCAGGGCAATCAGCCCCAGCATTTT. This gives the protein CASSGPFTLQGNQPQHF.

The rearrangement links TRBV28 to TRBJ1-2; D may be TRBD1 (5 bases). The V and J ends lost 6 bases and 4 bases respectively, with 12 bases between them. This CDR3 contains 13 residues. CDR1 and CDR2 (germline): MDHEN, SYDVKM. This chain's CDR3 is CASRDQGGYGYTF. CDR3 coding DNA: TGTGCCAGCAGAGACCAGGGAGGCTATGGCTACACCTTC.